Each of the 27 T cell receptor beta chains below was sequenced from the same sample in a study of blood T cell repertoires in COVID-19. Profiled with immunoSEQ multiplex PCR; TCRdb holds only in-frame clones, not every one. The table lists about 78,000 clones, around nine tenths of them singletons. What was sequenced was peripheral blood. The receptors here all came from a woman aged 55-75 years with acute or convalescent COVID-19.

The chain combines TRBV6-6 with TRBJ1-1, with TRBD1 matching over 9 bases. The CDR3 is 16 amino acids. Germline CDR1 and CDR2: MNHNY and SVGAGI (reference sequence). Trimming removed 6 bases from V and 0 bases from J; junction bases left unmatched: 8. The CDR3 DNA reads TGTGCCAGCAGCTGGGACAGGGTGGTATTGAACACTGAAGCTTTCTTT. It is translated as CASSWDRVVLNTEAFF.

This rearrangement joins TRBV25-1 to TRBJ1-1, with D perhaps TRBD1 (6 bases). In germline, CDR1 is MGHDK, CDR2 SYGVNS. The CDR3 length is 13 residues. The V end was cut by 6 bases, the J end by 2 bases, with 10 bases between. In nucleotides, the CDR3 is TGTGCCAGCAGGGACAGTTTTAACACTGAAGCTTTCTTT. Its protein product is CASRDSFNTEAFF.

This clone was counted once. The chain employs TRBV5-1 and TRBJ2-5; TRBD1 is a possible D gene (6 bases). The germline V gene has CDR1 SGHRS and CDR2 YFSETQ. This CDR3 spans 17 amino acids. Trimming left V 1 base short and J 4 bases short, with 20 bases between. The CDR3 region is CASSLWGLDRILETQYF. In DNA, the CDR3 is TGCGCCAGCAGCTTGTGGGGGCTCGACAGGATATTAGAGACCCAGTACTTC.

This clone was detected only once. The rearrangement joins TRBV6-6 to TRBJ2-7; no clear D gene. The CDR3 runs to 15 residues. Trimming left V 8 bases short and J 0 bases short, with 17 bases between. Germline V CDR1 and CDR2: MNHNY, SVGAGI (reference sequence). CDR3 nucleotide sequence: TGTGCCAGCCGTGGAGCTCAAGCCCTCTCCTACGAGCAGTACTTC. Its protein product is CASRGAQALSYEQYF.

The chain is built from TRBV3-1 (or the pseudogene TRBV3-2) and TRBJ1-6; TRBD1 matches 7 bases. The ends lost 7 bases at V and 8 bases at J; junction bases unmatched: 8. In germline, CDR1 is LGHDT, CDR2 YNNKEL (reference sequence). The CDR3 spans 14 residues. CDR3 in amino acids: CASKPTGRDSPLHF. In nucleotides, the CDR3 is TGTGCCAGCAAACCGACAGGGCGCGATTCACCCCTCCACTTT.

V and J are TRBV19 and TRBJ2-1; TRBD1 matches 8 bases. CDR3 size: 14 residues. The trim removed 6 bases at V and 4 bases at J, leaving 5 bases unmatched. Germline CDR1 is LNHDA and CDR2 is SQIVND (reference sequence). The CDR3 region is CASSRQGPYNEQFF. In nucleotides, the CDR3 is TGTGCCAGTAGCAGACAGGGGCCGTACAATGAGCAGTTCTTC.

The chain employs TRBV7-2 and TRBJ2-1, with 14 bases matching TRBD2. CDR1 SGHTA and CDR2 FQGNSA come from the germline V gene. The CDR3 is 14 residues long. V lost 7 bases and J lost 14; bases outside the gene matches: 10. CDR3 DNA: TGTGCCAGCACCGGGACTAGCGGGAGTATCAGTAAGTTCTTC. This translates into CASTGTSGSISKFF.

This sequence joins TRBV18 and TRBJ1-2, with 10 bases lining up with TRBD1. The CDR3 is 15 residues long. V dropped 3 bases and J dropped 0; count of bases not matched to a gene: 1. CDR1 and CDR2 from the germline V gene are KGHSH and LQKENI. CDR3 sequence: CASSPGTGANYGYTF. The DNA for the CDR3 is TGTGCCAGCTCACCGGGGACAGGGGCTAACTATGGCTACACCTTC.

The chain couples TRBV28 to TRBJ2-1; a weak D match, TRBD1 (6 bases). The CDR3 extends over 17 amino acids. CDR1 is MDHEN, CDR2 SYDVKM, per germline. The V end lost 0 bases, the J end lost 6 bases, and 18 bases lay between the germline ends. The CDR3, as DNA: TGTGCCAGCAGTTTATGGGGGACACTGGCGGTGGGCAATGAGCAGTTCTTC. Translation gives CASSLWGTLAVGNEQFF.

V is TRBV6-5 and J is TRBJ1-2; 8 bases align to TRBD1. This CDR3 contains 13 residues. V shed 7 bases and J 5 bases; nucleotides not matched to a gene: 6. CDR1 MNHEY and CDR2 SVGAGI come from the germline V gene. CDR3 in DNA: TGTGCCAGCACGGACAGGGCCGGATATGGCTACACCTTC. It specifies CASTDRAGYGYTF.

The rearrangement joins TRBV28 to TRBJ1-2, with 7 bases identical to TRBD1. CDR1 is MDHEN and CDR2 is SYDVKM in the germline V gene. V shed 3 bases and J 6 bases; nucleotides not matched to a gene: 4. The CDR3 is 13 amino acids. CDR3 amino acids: CASSFADRDGYTF. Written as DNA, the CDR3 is TGTGCCAGCAGTTTCGCCGACAGGGATGGCTACACCTTC.

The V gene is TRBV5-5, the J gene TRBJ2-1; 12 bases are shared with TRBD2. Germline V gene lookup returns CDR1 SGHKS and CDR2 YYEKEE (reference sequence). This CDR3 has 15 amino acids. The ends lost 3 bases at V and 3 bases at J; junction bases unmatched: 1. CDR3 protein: CASSSSGGVYNEQFF. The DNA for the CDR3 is TGTGCCAGCAGCTCTAGCGGGGGGGTCTACAATGAGCAGTTCTTC.

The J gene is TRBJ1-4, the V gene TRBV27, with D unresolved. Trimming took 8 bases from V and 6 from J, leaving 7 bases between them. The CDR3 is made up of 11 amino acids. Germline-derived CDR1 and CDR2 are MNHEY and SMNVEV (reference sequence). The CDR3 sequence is CASRHDEKLFF. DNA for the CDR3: TGTGCCAGCCGACATGATGAAAAACTGTTTTTT.

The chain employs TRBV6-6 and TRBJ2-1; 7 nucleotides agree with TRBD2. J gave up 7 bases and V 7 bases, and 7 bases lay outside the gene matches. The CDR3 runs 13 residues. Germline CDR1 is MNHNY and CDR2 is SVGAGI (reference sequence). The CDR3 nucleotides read TGTGCCAGCATAACGGGCGGGAGAAATGAGCAGTTCTTC. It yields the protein CASITGGRNEQFF.

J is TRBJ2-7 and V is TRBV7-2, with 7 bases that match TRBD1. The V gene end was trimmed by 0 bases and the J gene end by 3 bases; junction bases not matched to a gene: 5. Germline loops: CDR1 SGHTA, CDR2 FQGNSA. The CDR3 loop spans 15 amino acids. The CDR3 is CASSLAGTVGYEQYF. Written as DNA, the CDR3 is TGTGCCAGCAGCTTAGCCGGGACAGTGGGCTACGAGCAGTACTTC.

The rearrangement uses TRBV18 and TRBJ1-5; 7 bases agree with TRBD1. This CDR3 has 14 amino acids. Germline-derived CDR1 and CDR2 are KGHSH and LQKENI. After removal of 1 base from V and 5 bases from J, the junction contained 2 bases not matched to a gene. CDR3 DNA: TGTGCCAGCTCACCACTCCAGGGGGATCAGCCCCAGCATTTT. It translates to CASSPLQGDQPQHF.

The CDR3 sequence: CASSQDPGEGGHEQYF. In DNA form, the CDR3 reads TGTGCCAGCAGCCAAGATCCCGGGGAAGGAGGGCACGAGCAGTACTTC. The V gene is TRBV4-2, the J gene TRBJ2-7, with D perhaps matching TRBD2 (6 bases). Germline CDR1 LGHNA, CDR2 YNFKEQ. The CDR3 totals 16 residues. Trimming pared 0 bases from V and 5 bases from J, leaving 17 bases between.

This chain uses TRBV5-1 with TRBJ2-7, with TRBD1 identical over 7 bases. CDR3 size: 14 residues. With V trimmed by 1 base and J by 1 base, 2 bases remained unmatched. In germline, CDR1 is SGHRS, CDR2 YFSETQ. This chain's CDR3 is CASSLTGESYEQYF. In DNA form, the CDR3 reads TGCGCCAGCAGCTTGACAGGGGAATCCTACGAGCAGTACTTC.

The CDR3, as DNA: TGTGCCAGCAGCCAACTGCGACAGAAGAACACTGAAGCTTTCTTT. Translation: CASSQLRQKNTEAFF. This sequence joins TRBV14 and TRBJ1-1, with D maybe TRBD1 (5 bases). Germline loops: CDR1 SGHDN, CDR2 FVKESK. The V and J ends lost 2 bases and 1 base respectively, with 11 bases between them. This CDR3 has 15 amino acids.

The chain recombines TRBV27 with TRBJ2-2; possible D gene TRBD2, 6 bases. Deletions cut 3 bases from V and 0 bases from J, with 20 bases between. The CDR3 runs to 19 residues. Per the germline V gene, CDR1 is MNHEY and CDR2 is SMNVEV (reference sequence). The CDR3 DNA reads TGTGCCAGCAGTTTCTTGATAGCGGAGAGACACCCGAACACCGGGGAGCTGTTTTTT. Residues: CASSFLIAERHPNTGELFF.

This CDR3 is CASSLLAAIREQFF. The CDR3 DNA sequence: TGTGCCAGCAGTCTTCTAGCGGCAATCCGCGAGCAGTTCTTC. V and J are TRBV2 and TRBJ2-1; 7 bases fit TRBD2. The CDR3 spans 14 residues. Trimming at V came to 5 bases and at J to 10 bases, leaving 11 bases not matched to a gene. Germline values: CDR1 SNHLY, CDR2 FYNNEI. Full variable domain (outside the CDR3, taken from reference TRBV2 and TRBJ2-1): EPEVTQTPSHQVTQMGQEVILRCVPISNHLYFYWYRQILGQKVEFLVSFYNNEISEKSEIFDDQFSVERPDGSNFTLKIRSTKLEDSAMYFCASSLLAAIREQFFGPGTRLTVL.

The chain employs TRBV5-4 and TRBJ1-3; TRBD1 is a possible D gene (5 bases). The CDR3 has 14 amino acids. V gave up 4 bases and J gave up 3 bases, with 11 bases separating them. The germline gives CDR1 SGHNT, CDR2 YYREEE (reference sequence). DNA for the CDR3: TGTGCCAGCAGCCCTGGGGGGGTTGGAAACACCATATATTTT. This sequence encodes CASSPGGVGNTIYF.

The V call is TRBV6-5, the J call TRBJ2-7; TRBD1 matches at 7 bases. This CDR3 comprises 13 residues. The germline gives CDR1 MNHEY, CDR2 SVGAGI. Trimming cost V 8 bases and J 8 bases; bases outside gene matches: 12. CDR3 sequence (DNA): TGTGCCAGCGATCCTTCGACAGGGAGTAAGCAGTACTTC. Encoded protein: CASDPSTGSKQYF.

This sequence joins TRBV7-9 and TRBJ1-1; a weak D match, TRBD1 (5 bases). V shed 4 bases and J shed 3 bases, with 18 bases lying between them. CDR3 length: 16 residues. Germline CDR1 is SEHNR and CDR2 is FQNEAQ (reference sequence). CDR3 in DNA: TGTGCCAGCAGCTCCTTGGGGCGGCGGGAGGACACTGAAGCTTTCTTT. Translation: CASSSLGRREDTEAFF.

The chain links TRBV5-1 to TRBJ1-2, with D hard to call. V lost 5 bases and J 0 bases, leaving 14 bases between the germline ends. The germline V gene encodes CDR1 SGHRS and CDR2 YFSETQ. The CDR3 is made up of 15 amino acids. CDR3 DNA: TGCGCCAGCAGGAGTGGAGACTCAGCTAACTATGGCTACACCTTC. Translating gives CASRSGDSANYGYTF.

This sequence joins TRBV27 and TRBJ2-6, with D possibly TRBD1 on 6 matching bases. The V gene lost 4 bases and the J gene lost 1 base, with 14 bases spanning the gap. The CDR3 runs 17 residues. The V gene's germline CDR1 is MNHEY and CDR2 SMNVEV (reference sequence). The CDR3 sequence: CASSSGQFQSGANVLTF. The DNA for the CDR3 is TGTGCCAGCAGTTCAGGACAGTTTCAATCTGGGGCCAACGTCCTGACTTTC.

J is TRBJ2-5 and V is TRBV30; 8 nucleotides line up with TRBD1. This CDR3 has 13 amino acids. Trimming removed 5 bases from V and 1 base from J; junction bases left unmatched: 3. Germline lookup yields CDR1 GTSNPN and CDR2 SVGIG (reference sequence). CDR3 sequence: CAWDRGGQETQYF. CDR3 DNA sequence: TGTGCCTGGGACAGGGGTGGCCAAGAGACCCAGTACTTC.